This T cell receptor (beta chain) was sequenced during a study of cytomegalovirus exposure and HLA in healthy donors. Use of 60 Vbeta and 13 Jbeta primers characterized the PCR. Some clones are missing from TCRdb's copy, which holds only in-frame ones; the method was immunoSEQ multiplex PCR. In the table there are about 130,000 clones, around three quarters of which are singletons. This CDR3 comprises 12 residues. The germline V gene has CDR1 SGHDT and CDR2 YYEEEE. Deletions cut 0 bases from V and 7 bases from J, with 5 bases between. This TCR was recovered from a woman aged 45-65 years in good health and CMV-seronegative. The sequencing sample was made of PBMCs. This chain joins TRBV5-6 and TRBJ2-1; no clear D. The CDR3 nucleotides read TGTGCCAGCAGCTTGGACCGGAATGAGCAGTTCTTC. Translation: CASSLDRNEQFF.